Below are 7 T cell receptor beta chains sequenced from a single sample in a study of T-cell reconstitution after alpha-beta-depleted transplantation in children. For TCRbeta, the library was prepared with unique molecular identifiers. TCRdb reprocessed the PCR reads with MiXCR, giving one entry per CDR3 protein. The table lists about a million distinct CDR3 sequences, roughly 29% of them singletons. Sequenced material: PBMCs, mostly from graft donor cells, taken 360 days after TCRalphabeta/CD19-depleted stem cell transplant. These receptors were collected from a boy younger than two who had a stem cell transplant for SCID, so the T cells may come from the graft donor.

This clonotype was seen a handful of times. CDR3 residues: CASSQIRTGIYEQYF. The CDR3, as DNA: TGCGCCAGCAGCCAGATTAGGACAGGGATCTACGAGCAGTACTTC. The V gene is TRBV4-3, the J gene TRBJ2-7, with 8 bases fitting TRBD1. With V trimmed by 3 bases and J by 3 bases, 7 bases remained unmatched. Germline CDR1 LGHNA, CDR2 YSLEER. CDR3 length equals 15 residues.

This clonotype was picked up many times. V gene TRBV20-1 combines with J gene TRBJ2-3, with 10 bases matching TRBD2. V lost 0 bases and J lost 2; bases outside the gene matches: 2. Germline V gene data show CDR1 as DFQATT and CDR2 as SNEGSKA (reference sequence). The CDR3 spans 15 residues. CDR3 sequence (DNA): TGCAGTGCTAGAGAACTAGCGGGGTTCACAGATACGCAGTATTTT. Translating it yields CSARELAGFTDTQYF.

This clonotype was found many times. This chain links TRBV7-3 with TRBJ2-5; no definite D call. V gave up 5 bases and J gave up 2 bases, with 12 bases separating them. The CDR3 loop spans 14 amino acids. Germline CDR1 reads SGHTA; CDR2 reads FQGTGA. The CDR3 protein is CASSLLPGQETQYF. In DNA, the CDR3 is TGTGCCAGCAGCCTCCTGCCTGGGCAAGAGACCCAGTACTTC.

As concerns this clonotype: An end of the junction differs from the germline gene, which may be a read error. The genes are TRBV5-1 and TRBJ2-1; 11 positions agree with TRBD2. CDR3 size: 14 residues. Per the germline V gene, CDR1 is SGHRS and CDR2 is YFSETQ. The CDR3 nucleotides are TGTGCCAGCAGCTCTAGCGGGGGGAACAATGAGCAGTTCTTC. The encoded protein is CASSSSGGNNEQFF.

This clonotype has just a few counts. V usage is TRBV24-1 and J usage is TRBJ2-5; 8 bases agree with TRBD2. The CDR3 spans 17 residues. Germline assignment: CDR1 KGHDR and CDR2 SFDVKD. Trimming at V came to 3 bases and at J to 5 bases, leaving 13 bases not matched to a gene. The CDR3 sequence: CATSDPLSSGGRETQYF. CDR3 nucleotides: TGTGCCACCAGTGATCCCCTCTCCAGCGGGGGCCGGGAGACCCAGTACTTC.

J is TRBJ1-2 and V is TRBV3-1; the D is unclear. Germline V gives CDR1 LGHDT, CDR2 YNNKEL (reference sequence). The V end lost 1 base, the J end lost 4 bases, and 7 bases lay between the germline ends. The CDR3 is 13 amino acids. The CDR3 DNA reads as TGTGCCAGCAGCCAAGGGGCCACCTATGGCTACACCTTC. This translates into CASSQGATYGYTF.

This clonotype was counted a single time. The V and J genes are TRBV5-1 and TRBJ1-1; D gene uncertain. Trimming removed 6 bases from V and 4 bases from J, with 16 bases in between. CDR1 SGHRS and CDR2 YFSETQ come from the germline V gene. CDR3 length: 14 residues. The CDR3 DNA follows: TGCGCCAGCACCCTAAGGGCGGGGTCCACTGAAGCTTTCTTT. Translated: CASTLRAGSTEAFF.